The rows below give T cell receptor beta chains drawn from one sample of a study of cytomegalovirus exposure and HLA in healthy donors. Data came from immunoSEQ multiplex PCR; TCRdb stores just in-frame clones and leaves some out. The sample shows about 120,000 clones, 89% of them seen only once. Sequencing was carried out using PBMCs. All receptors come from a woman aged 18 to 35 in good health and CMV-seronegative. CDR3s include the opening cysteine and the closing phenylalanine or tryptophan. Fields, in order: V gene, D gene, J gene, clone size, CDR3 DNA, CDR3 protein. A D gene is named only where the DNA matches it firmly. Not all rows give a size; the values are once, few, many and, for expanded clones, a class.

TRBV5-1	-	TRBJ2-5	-	TGCGCCAGCAGCTTGGCGCGATTTCAAGAGACCCAGTACTTC	CASSLARFQETQYF
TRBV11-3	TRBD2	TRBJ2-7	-	TGTGCCAGCAGCTTAATGGGACTAGCGGGAAAGAACGAGCAGTACTTC	CASSLMGLAGKNEQYF
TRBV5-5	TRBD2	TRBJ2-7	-	TGTGCCAGCAGCTTGGGGACTAGCAGCGGGGAGCAGTACTTC	CASSLGTSSGEQYF
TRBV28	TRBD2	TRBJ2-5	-	TGTGCCAGCAGTTTATGGCGGACTAGCGTCGAGACCCAGTACTTC	CASSLWRTSVETQYF
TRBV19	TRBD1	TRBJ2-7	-	TGTGCCAGTAGTACCCGGACAGGGGGCGCGGGGCACGAGCAGTACTTC	CASSTRTGGAGHEQYF
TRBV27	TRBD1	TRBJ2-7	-	TGTGCCAGCAGTTTGGGGCTGGGGTGGGGACAGGGGGCGGGCGAGCAGTACTTC	CASSLGLGWGQGAGEQYF
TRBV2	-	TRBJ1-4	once	TGTGCCAGCAGTGAAAGTATGGCCGGGGGTGAAAAACTGTTTTTT	CASSESMAGGEKLFF
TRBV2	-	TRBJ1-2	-	TGTGCCAGCAGGGAGGGCGGTAACTATGGCTACACCTTC	CASREGGNYGYTF
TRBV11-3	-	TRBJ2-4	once	TGTGCCAGCAGCCCAAACCAGGGGCCCAAAAACATTCAGTACTTC	CASSPNQGPKNIQYF
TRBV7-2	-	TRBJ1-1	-	TGTGCCAGCAGTTTCACAGGGAACACTGAAGCTTTCTTT	CASSFTGNTEAFF
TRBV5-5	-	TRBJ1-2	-	TGTGCCAGCAGCTTGGTTGACAGAAACTATGGCTACACCTTC	CASSLVDRNYGYTF
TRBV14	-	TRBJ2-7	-	TGTGCCAGCAGCCGAAACTACAGGTTCGAGCAGTACTTC	CASSRNYRFEQYF
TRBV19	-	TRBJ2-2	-	TGTGCCAGTAGTATTGACATCGGGGGTTACACCGGGGAGCTGTTTTTT	CASSIDIGGYTGELFF
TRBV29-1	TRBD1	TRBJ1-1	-	TGCAGCGCCGGACAGGGAACCACTGAAGCTTTCTTT	CSAGQGTTEAFF